This note documents a single T cell receptor beta chain sequence. Its matching antigen is unknown. The sample originates from a study of OX40 agonist ivuxolimab in advanced cancers. For the study at large: Ivuxolimab, an agonistic anti-OX40 (CD134) antibody, was given to patients.

TCRdb keeps only in-frame clones here, not all; method: immunoSEQ multiplex PCR. The sample holds about 82,000 clones; over 80% are singletons and the top ten take approximately 8%. Points from the study as a whole: Low clonal expansion, among the lowest seen, marked partial responders at 0.1-3.0 mg/kg. Normalized T-cell clonal expansion was also low in a subset of nonresponders. Relative to CD4+ cells, CD8+ T cells on average had more expanded clones.

The TCR originated in an adult with an advanced solid tumor such as melanoma, head and neck, liver or kidney cancer. The sample in question was CD4+ or CD8+ T cells sorted from blood, obtained in a trial of the OX40 agonist ivuxolimab.

The CDR3 DNA reads as TGTGCCAGCAGCTTAGCCCCGGGGGGCCCGGCAGATACGCAGTATTTT. It encodes CASSLAPGGPADTQYF. The chain has TRBV7-6 and TRBJ2-3, with D tentatively TRBD2 (7 bases). Germline V lookup: CDR1 SGHVS, CDR2 FNYEAQ. Trimming took 0 bases from V and 4 from J, leaving 14 bases between them. CDR3 length equals 16 residues.